This T cell receptor (beta chain) originates from a study of cytomegalovirus exposure and HLA in healthy donors. The sample holds one count of this clone. Its antigen is undetermined. The PCR made use of 60 Vbeta and 13 Jbeta primers. Assay: immunoSEQ multiplex PCR; the TCRdb copy retains only in-frame clones and omits some. The sample includes 95,000 to 150,000 clones, 65% to 85% seen only once; the top ten take less than 0.25%. This CDR3 has 13 residues. V was clipped by 7 bases and J by 2 bases, with 9 bases between them. Germline V gene data show CDR1 as LNHDA and CDR2 as SQIVND (reference sequence). Points from the study as a whole: Later analysis showed most CMV-associated TCR beta chains appearing HLA-restricted. Rarity characterized most TCR sequences, yet some public TCRs appeared in many donors.

The sequence came from a man between 45 and 60 years old in good health and CMV-seronegative. This chain links TRBV19 with TRBJ1-3; TRBD1 might be the D (5 bases). The sample taken for sequencing was PBMCs. The CDR3 is CASMDTAGNTIYF. CDR3 DNA sequence: TGTGCCAGTATGGACACAGCTGGAAACACCATATATTTT.